Listed below are T cell receptor beta chains from one sample, sequenced in a study of blood T cell repertoires in COVID-19. Only in-frame clones appear in the TCRdb table, and some are missing; sequencing was by immunoSEQ multiplex PCR. This sample has roughly 400,000 clones, with roughly 90% found just once. Sequenced: PBMCs or T cells enriched from blood (not recorded which). Receptor source: a woman between 18 and 29 years old who had been exposed to COVID-19. CDR3s include the opening cysteine and the closing phenylalanine or tryptophan. A D gene is named only where the DNA matches it firmly. Part of the rows lack a size; the others show once, few, many or a class for expanded clones.

v_gene	abundance	d_gene	j_gene	CDR3aa	CDR3nt
TRBV29-1	.	.	TRBJ2-7	CSVEDWSSHEQYF	TGCAGCGTTGAAGACTGGAGTAGCCACGAGCAGTACTTC
TRBV7-8	.	.	TRBJ2-1	CASSQGLPPNNEQFF	TGTGCCAGCAGCCAGGGGTTACCGCCTAACAATGAGCAGTTCTTC
TRBV10-1	.	.	TRBJ2-6	CAGLQLRSGANVLTF	TGCGCCGGACTACAGCTACGCTCTGGGGCCAACGTCCTGACTTTC
TRBV7-8	.	.	TRBJ1-3	CASSLGGTSGNTIYF	TGTGCCAGCAGCTTGGGAGGGACCTCTGGAAACACCATATATTTT
TRBV10-3	.	TRBD1	TRBJ1-2	CAILLMEDRERGYTF	TGTGCCATCTTGTTAATGGAGGACAGGGAGAGGGGCTACACCTTC
TRBV6-5	.	TRBD1	TRBJ1-4	CASSYSATGGNEKLFF	TGTGCCAGCAGTTACTCGGCGACAGGGGGTAATGAAAAACTGTTTTTT
TRBV18	.	.	TRBJ2-1	CASSPLASIGPVDRPYNEQFF	TGTGCCAGCTCACCACTAGCTAGCATTGGACCCGTTGATCGGCCGTACAATGAGCAGTTCTTC
TRBV10-3	once	.	TRBJ2-7	CAISESGGSSYEQYF	TGTGCCATCAGTGAGTCCGGGGGTAGCTCCTACGAGCAGTACTTC
TRBV30	few	.	TRBJ1-5	CAWDASGNQPQHF	TGTGCCTGGGACGCCTCGGGCAATCAGCCCCAGCATTTT
TRBV11-2	.	.	TRBJ1-3	CASSLEGAHLLGNTIYF	TGTGCCAGCAGCTTAGAAGGGGCTCACCTGCTTGGAAACACCATATATTTT
TRBV7-9	.	TRBD1	TRBJ2-1	CASSLAGGQGHNEQFF	TGTGCCAGCAGCTTAGCGGGGGGACAGGGACACAATGAGCAGTTCTTC
TRBV7-6	.	.	TRBJ1-1	CASSLVQKNTEAFF	TGTGCCAGCAGCTTAGTCCAAAAGAACACTGAAGCTTTCTTT
TRBV6-1	.	.	TRBJ2-7	CASTGLEGGYEQYF	TGTGCCAGCACCGGACTGGAGGGTGGCTACGAGCAGTACTTC
TRBV7-2	.	TRBD2	TRBJ2-7	CASSFGTSFYEQYF	TGTGCCAGCAGCTTCGGGACTAGCTTCTACGAGCAGTACTTC
TRBV15	.	.	TRBJ1-1	CATSSEDFQNTEAFF	TGTGCCACCAGCAGCGAAGACTTCCAAAACACTGAAGCTTTCTTT
TRBV25-1	once	.	TRBJ2-2	CASRAPGLAAGELFF	TGTGCCAGCAGGGCCCCAGGGTTGGCAGCCGGGGAGCTGTTTTTT
TRBV19	few	TRBD1	TRBJ2-7	CASSITGQGGYEQYF	TGTGCCAGTAGTATAACGGGACAGGGAGGCTACGAGCAGTACTTC
TRBV19	once	TRBD2	TRBJ2-1	CASRGRASHNEQFF	TGTGCCAGTAGAGGGAGGGCCAGCCACAATGAGCAGTTCTTC
TRBV10-1	.	.	TRBJ2-2	CASSDPFRFGNTGELFF	TGCGCCAGCAGTGATCCCTTCAGGTTTGGTAACACCGGGGAGCTGTTTTTT
TRBV28	.	TRBD1	TRBJ2-2	CASSRLDRDTGELFF	TGTGCCAGCAGCCGCCTTGACAGGGACACCGGGGAGCTGTTTTTT
TRBV28	.	.	TRBJ2-6	CASSLFHRASGANVLTF	TGTGCCAGCAGTTTATTCCACAGGGCCTCTGGGGCCAACGTCCTGACTTTC
TRBV5-6	.	TRBD1	TRBJ2-3	CASRPGQGARYTQYF	TGTGCCAGCCGACCGGGACAGGGGGCGCGGTATACGCAGTATTTT
TRBV5-4	once	TRBD2	TRBJ2-3	CASSLVVAGGRTQYF	TGTGCCAGCAGCTTGGTAGTAGCGGGGGGGCGGACGCAGTATTTT
TRBV11-2	.	TRBD2	TRBJ2-1	CASSFGTSDLYNEQFF	TGTGCCAGCAGCTTTGGGACTAGCGACCTCTACAATGAGCAGTTCTTC
TRBV4-2	few	TRBD1	TRBJ2-2	CASSLGTGGTNTGELFF	TGTGCCAGCAGCCTCGGGACAGGGGGAACGAACACCGGGGAGCTGTTTTTT
TRBV5-1	.	TRBD1	TRBJ1-4	CASSHRGNNEKLFF	TGCGCCAGCAGCCACAGGGGGAATAATGAAAAACTGTTTTTT
TRBV9	.	.	TRBJ1-2	CASSVVHGLGYTF	TGTGCCAGCAGCGTAGTACATGGTCTCGGCTACACCTTC
TRBV7-6	.	.	TRBJ2-2	CASSPDSGLVTGELFF	TGTGCCAGCAGCCCAGACTCAGGGTTGGTCACCGGGGAGCTGTTTTTT
TRBV5-6	.	.	TRBJ2-7	CASSLDRAHEQYF	TGTGCCAGCAGCTTGGACAGGGCCCACGAGCAGTACTTC
TRBV7-9	.	TRBD2	TRBJ2-3	CASSFRGLVTDTQYF	TGTGCCAGCAGCTTCCGGGGACTAGTCACAGATACGCAGTATTTT
TRBV7-2	.	TRBD1	TRBJ2-7	CASSERTGTNEQYF	TGTGCCAGCAGCGAACGGACAGGGACAAACGAGCAGTACTTC
TRBV19	.	.	TRBJ2-7	CASSVEGGNSYEQYF	TGTGCCAGTAGTGTCGAGGGTGGGAACTCCTACGAGCAGTACTTC
TRBV5-1	.	TRBD2	TRBJ2-1	CASSPRLAGNNNEQFF	TGCGCCAGCAGCCCGCGACTAGCGGGAAATAACAATGAGCAGTTCTTC
TRBV27	.	.	TRBJ2-1	CASSLKVAISNEQFF	TGTGCCAGCAGTTTAAAGGTAGCAATCTCCAATGAGCAGTTCTTC
TRBV3-1/TRBV3-2	.	.	TRBJ2-1	CASRPDSTSEEQFF	TGTGCCAGCAGACCCGACTCGACCTCTGAGGAGCAGTTCTTC
TRBV2	.	.	TRBJ2-3	CASSEVDFTDTQYF	TGTGCCAGCAGTGAGGTGGACTTCACAGATACGCAGTATTTT
TRBV29-1	.	TRBD2	TRBJ2-7	CSVGGGSGLYEQYF	TGCAGCGTTGGGGGAGGTAGCGGGCTCTACGAGCAGTACTTC
TRBV7-2	.	.	TRBJ1-2	CASSYLAGNYGYTF	TGTGCCAGCAGCTATCTCGCCGGGAACTATGGCTACACCTTC
TRBV28	.	.	TRBJ1-6	CASSPRVILGNSPLHF	TGTGCCAGCAGTCCCCGGGTGATCTTGGGTAATTCACCCCTCCACTTT
TRBV2	.	TRBD2	TRBJ2-1	CASTLRGLAGVGQFF	TGTGCCAGCACCCTTCGGGGACTAGCGGGAGTGGGGCAGTTCTTC